This TCR beta chain was captured by sequencing in a study of T-cell memory formation after mild COVID-19. Study results and limitations: Contracting CD4+ clones sat mainly in CM and EM; CD8+ in EMRA.

V was pared by 3 bases and J by 6 bases, with 15 bases between. CDR3 length: 15 residues. Germline CDR1 reads DFQATT; CDR2 reads SNEGSKA (reference sequence). In TCRdb, the 5' RACE reads were re-called with MiXCR into one record per CDR3 protein. The table has about 560,000 distinct CDR3 sequences, more than 15% seen once; the top ten hold 12%. Notes on this clonotype: The antigen is not known.

The rearrangement joins TRBV20-1 to TRBJ1-6; tentatively, D is TRBD1 (5 bases). The sequence was obtained from an adult woman who had mild COVID-19 (a few samples of this study predate the infection). Cell type and time point are not known. Sequenced sample: PBMCs or a T cell subset sorted from them (not recorded which). CDR3 nucleotides: TGCAGTGCTAGCCCCGGTAGGGACCTTAATTCACCCCTCCACTTT. Protein product: CSASPGRDLNSPLHF.